The source of this T cell receptor (beta chain) is a study of cytomegalovirus exposure and HLA in healthy donors. Study-level points and caveats: Reports showed the classifier diagnosing cytomegalovirus status with high specificity and sensitivity. TCR beta chains numbering under 200 were designated cytomegalovirus-associated.

60 Vbeta and 13 Jbeta primers were used in PCR. Some clones are missing from TCRdb's copy, which holds only in-frame ones; the method was immunoSEQ multiplex PCR. The table includes 200,000 to 250,000 clones, 60% to 80% detected once. Concerning this clone itself: The antigen is not known.

This sequence originates from a woman aged 25-40 years in good health and CMV-seronegative. The sequenced material came from PBMCs.

The CDR3 nucleotides read TGTGCCAGCAGCGTAGCTACAGGGGGCTATGTTGAAGCTTTCTTT. Protein sequence: CASSVATGGYVEAFF. The chain is built from TRBV9 and TRBJ1-1; 9 bases align to TRBD1. The V and J ends lost 0 bases and 7 bases, in that order; junction bases with no gene match: 7. CDR1 and CDR2 (germline): SGDLS, YYNGEE. The CDR3 totals 15 residues.